A single sample gave rise to the 31 T cell receptor beta chains below, sequenced in a study of response to subunit inactivated influenza vaccine. TCRdb analysed the RT-PCR reads with MiXCR anew, one entry per CDR3 protein. The data hold around 570,000 distinct CDR3 sequences, with approximately 7.7% observed a single time. This specimen consisted of PBMCs from blood, obtained less than 25 months after vaccination. The source is a man aged 50 to 69 who received an inactivated influenza vaccine.

This clonotype has a count of ten or more. The J gene is TRBJ2-2, the V gene TRBV20-1; TRBD2 matches at 9 bases. The CDR3 is 14 amino acids. V was pared by 4 bases and J by 2 bases, with 2 bases of the junction left unmatched. Germline V CDR1 and CDR2: DFQATT, SNEGSKA (reference sequence). This chain's CDR3 is CSAISGSNTGELFF. The CDR3 DNA sequence: TGCAGTGCTATTAGCGGGAGCAACACCGGGGAGCTGTTTTTT.

The chain recombines TRBV3-1 with TRBJ1-1; perhaps TRBD1 as D (6 bases). Germline-derived CDR1 and CDR2 are LGHDT and YNNKEL (reference sequence). This CDR3 has 14 amino acids. V gave up 9 bases and J gave up 3 bases, with 17 bases separating them. The CDR3 sequence: CASSSREGDTEAFF. The CDR3, as DNA: TGTGCCAGTTCTTCTCGGGAGGGGGACACTGAAGCTTTCTTT. Together with reference TRBV3-1 and TRBJ1-1, the CDR3 gives the full variable domain: DTAVSQTPKYLVTQMGNDKSIKCEQNLGHDTMYWYKQDSKKFLKIMFSYNNKELIINETVPNRFSPKSPDKAHLNLHINSLELGDSAVYFCASSSREGDTEAFFGQGTRLTVV.

For this clonotype: A clone one base away is much larger, so this may be a read error. The chain employs TRBV20-1 and TRBJ2-7, with 7 bases matching TRBD1. The CDR3 spans 13 residues. The ends lost 3 bases at V and 3 bases at J; junction bases unmatched: 5. CDR1 is DFQATT and CDR2 is SNEGSKA in the germline V gene (reference sequence). The chain's CDR3 is CSASLGTDYEQYF. For the CDR3, the DNA is TGCAGTGCTAGTCTGGGGACAGACTACGAGCAGTACTTC.

The V gene is TRBV12-3 or TRBV12-4, the J gene TRBJ2-5; D perhaps matches TRBD2 (5 bases). The V end lost 5 bases, the J end lost 4 bases, and 14 bases lay between the germline ends. The CDR3 is 14 residues long. The CDR3: CASSMGANGETQYF. DNA for the CDR3: TGTGCCAGCAGTATGGGAGCTAATGGAGAGACCCAGTACTTC.

This clonotype was seen only a few times. The V gene is TRBV11-3, the J gene TRBJ1-1; D is perhaps TRBD1 (5 bases). This CDR3 spans 14 amino acids. V was cut by 5 bases and J by 5 bases, with 15 bases left in between. CDR1 is SGHNT, CDR2 YENEEA, per germline. CDR3 nucleotides: TGTGCCAGCAGCCCGGGACCTGGGGGGACTGAAGCTTTCTTT. This encodes CASSPGPGGTEAFF.

The chain has TRBV12-3 or TRBV12-4 and TRBJ1-2; 11 positions match TRBD1. With V trimmed by 4 bases and J by 7 bases, 11 bases remained unmatched. This CDR3 is built from 16 residues. The CDR3 nucleotides are TGTGCCAGCAGTTGGGGGACAGGGGGTATATTTGGTGGCTACACCTTC. It codes for CASSWGTGGIFGGYTF.

This chain connects TRBV29-1 to TRBJ2-5, with TRBD2 matching over 12 bases. There are 15 residues in the CDR3. From germline, CDR1 is SQVTM and CDR2 ANQGSEA. The CDR3 DNA is TGCAGGTCTTATAGACTAGCGGGAGTTTCGGGGACCCAGTACTTC. Translated, it gives CRSYRLAGVSGTQYF.

This clonotype occurred a few times. The V gene is TRBV12-3 or TRBV12-4, the J gene TRBJ2-5; perhaps TRBD1 as D (6 bases). This CDR3 contains 13 residues. V was pared by 7 bases and J by 3 bases, with 12 bases between. The CDR3 loop reads CASKKWTEETQYF. The DNA of the CDR3 is TGTGCCAGCAAGAAATGGACAGAAGAGACCCAGTACTTC.

This clonotype was observed many times. The V and J genes are TRBV11-2 and TRBJ1-2; D not certain. V gave up 0 bases and J gave up 4 bases, with 9 bases separating them. In germline, CDR1 is SGHAT, CDR2 FQNNGV. There are 14 residues in the CDR3. The chain's CDR3 is CASSLEGGTYGYTF. Here the CDR3 DNA reads TGTGCCAGCAGCTTAGAGGGCGGTACCTATGGCTACACCTTC.

The rearrangement joins TRBV20-1 to TRBJ2-1; 10 nucleotides align to TRBD1. The CDR3 is made up of 16 amino acids. J was trimmed by 1 base and V by 6 bases; bases with no gene match: 9. Germline CDR1 reads DFQATT; CDR2 reads SNEGSKA (reference sequence). The CDR3 spells CSAQGQGTKSYNEQFF. The CDR3 nucleotides are TGCAGTGCGCAGGGACAGGGGACGAAATCCTACAATGAGCAGTTCTTC.

This chain uses TRBV5-1 with TRBJ2-3; D could derive from TRBD1 or TRBD2 (5 bases each). Germline assignment: CDR1 SGHRS and CDR2 YFSETQ. The CDR3 totals 14 residues. V lost 5 bases, J lost 4 bases, and 14 bases lay in between. The CDR3 DNA is TGCGCCAGCAGTCCCGGGACGAACTCAGATACGCAGTATTTT. This encodes CASSPGTNSDTQYF.

This clonotype was picked up many times. V is TRBV7-8 and J is TRBJ2-1; no firm D call. Germline V gene lookup returns CDR1 SGHVS and CDR2 FQNEAQ. The CDR3 is 14 residues long. V lost 8 bases and J 4 bases, leaving 15 bases between the germline ends. CDR3 sequence (DNA): TGTGCCAGCGGGAAGCACAATCCTTACAATGAGCAGTTCTTC. This encodes CASGKHNPYNEQFF.

The V and J genes are TRBV6-8 and TRBJ1-5; no firm D call. Germline CDR1 and CDR2: MNHGY and SAAAGT. The CDR3 contains 17 residues. Trimming cost V 7 bases and J 0 bases, with 19 bases left between them. The CDR3 DNA reads TGTGCCAGCAATTCCCGGTACGGAGAAAATAGCAATCAGCCCCAGCATTTT. The encoded protein is CASNSRYGENSNQPQHF.

At least ten counts were recorded for this clonotype. The J gene is TRBJ2-3, the V gene TRBV12-3 or TRBV12-4, with D perhaps TRBD2 (6 bases). V lost 0 bases and J lost 2, with 9 bases in between. The length of the CDR3 is 15 residues. CDR3: CASSLAGGPTDTQYF. The CDR3, as DNA: TGTGCCAGCAGTTTAGCGGGAGGACCCACAGATACGCAGTATTTT.

This sequence joins TRBV29-1 and TRBJ2-7; tentatively, D is TRBD2 (5 bases). The V gene lost 6 bases and the J gene lost 4 bases, with 13 bases spanning the gap. Germline loops: CDR1 SQVTM, CDR2 ANQGSEA. The CDR3 has 12 residues. The CDR3 sequence: CSVKGQRYEQYF. The CDR3 region has the DNA TGCAGCGTAAAAGGGCAGCGGTACGAGCAGTACTTC.

The chain recombines TRBV25-1 with TRBJ2-3; D gene ambiguous. Per the germline V gene, CDR1 is MGHDK and CDR2 is SYGVNS. V was cut by 3 bases and J by 3 bases, with 7 bases left in between. There are 13 residues in the CDR3. CDR3 residues: CASSDVLTDTQYF. The CDR3 nucleotides read TGTGCCAGCAGTGACGTCCTGACAGATACGCAGTATTTT.

This clonotype has more than one count but fewer than ten. This chain uses TRBV20-1 with TRBJ2-5, with 14 nucleotides matching TRBD2. V shed 6 bases and J 3 bases; nucleotides not matched to a gene: 6. The germline gives CDR1 DFQATT, CDR2 SNEGSKA (reference sequence). CDR3 length equals 15 residues. This CDR3 is CSATPTSGGEETQYF. The CDR3 DNA reads TGCAGTGCCACTCCGACTAGCGGGGGGGAAGAGACCCAGTACTTC.

The V call is TRBV9, the J call TRBJ2-3; D is possibly TRBD1 or TRBD2 (8 bases each). Trimming removed 2 bases at V and 5 bases at J, with 12 bases between. The CDR3 sequence is 14 residues long. Germline assignment: CDR1 SGDLS and CDR2 YYNGEE. CDR3 protein: CASSVSGTGDTQYF. CDR3 in DNA: TGTGCCAGCAGCGTTAGCGGGACAGGAGATACGCAGTATTTT.

This clonotype was seen only a few times. V and J are TRBV11-2 and TRBJ2-1, with D unclear. Germline V gene sequence: CDR1 SGHAT, CDR2 FQNNGV. V was cut by 1 base and J by 8 bases, with 9 bases left in between. The CDR3 length is 13 residues. The CDR3 bases are TGTGCCAGCAGCTTAGTCCCGGAGTATGAGCAGTTCTTC. Its translation is CASSLVPEYEQFF.

The CDR3 DNA reads TGTGCCAGCAGCTCCCCCGGGACAGATAATTCACCCCTCCACTTT. It is translated as CASSSPGTDNSPLHF. V is TRBV5-8 and J is TRBJ1-6; TRBD1 agrees at 7 bases. Germline-derived CDR1 and CDR2 are SGHTS and YDEGEE. The CDR3 consists of 15 residues. V shed 3 bases, J shed 5 bases, and the junction held 5 bases outside the gene matches.

This clonotype was counted many times. The rearrangement links TRBV28 to TRBJ2-5; TRBD2 matches 7 bases. The CDR3 sequence is 15 residues long. V was pared by 4 bases and J by 2 bases, with 7 bases of the junction left unmatched. CDR1 is MDHEN and CDR2 is SYDVKM in the germline V gene. The CDR3 DNA reads TGTGCCAGCAGTTACGTGGGGGGGGGACAAGAGACCCAGTACTTC. Translating gives CASSYVGGGQETQYF.

This clonotype was seen at least ten times. The chain employs TRBV4-2 and TRBJ1-1; D is unclear. This CDR3 is built from 15 residues. Trimming left V 0 bases short and J 1 base short, with 9 bases between. Germline CDR1 reads LGHNA; CDR2 reads YNFKEQ. This CDR3 is CASSQEDMPNTEAFF. Written as DNA, the CDR3 is TGTGCCAGCAGCCAAGAAGACATGCCGAACACTGAAGCTTTCTTT.

This clonotype was observed once. This CDR3 is CSARQGAREQYF. CDR3 nucleotides: TGCAGTGCTAGACAGGGGGCCAGGGAGCAGTACTTC. The chain combines TRBV20-1 with TRBJ2-7, with TRBD1 matching 8 bases. The CDR3 covers 12 residues. CDR1 is DFQATT and CDR2 is SNEGSKA in the germline V gene (reference sequence). J gave up 7 bases and V 2 bases, and 4 bases lay outside the gene matches.

This sequence joins TRBV6-1 and TRBJ1-2, with TRBD1 matching 10 bases. Per germline, CDR1 MNHNS and CDR2 SASEGT. V shed 4 bases and J 0 bases; nucleotides not matched to a gene: 8. The CDR3 loop spans 17 amino acids. The CDR3 spells CASSARRDRGANYGYTF. CDR3 sequence (DNA): TGTGCCAGCAGTGCCCGCCGGGACAGGGGAGCTAACTATGGCTACACCTTC.

This clonotype has a count of ten or more. This chain links TRBV9 with TRBJ2-3, with D maybe TRBD1 (6 bases). The germline V gene encodes CDR1 SGDLS and CDR2 YYNGEE. There are 13 residues in the CDR3. Trimming stripped 6 bases from V and 3 bases from J, with 11 bases between. The CDR3 region is CASNHQGTDTQYF. The DNA of the CDR3 is TGTGCCAGCAATCATCAGGGGACAGATACGCAGTATTTT. The full variable domain, with the rest looked up from reference TRBV9 and TRBJ2-3, is DSGVTQTPKHLITATGQRVTLRCSPRSGDLSVYWYQQSLDQGLQFLIQYYNGEERAKGNILERFSAQQFPDLHSELNLSSLELGDSALYFCASNHQGTDTQYFGPGTRLTVL.

Only a few counts were recorded for this clonotype. The genes are TRBV20-1 and TRBJ1-5; D is undetermined. The V gene lost 0 bases and the J gene lost 6 bases, with 12 bases spanning the gap. Germline assignment: CDR1 DFQATT and CDR2 SNEGSKA (reference sequence). This CDR3 is 14 amino acids long. CDR3 nucleotide sequence: TGCAGTGCTAGAGATTCCAGAAGTGGTCAGCCCCAGCATTTT. Its protein product is CSARDSRSGQPQHF.

This clonotype showed up just a few times. The chain couples TRBV5-1 to TRBJ2-1; TRBD2 might be the D (6 bases). The CDR3 length is 12 residues. Looked up from germline, CDR1 is SGHRS and CDR2 is YFSETQ. The germline V and J ends were trimmed by 4 bases and 10 bases, with 12 bases remaining between them. In nucleotides, the CDR3 is TGCGCCAGCAGCCAAAACGGGGGAGAGCAGTTCTTC. Translating gives CASSQNGGEQFF. The full variable domain, with the rest looked up from reference TRBV5-1 and TRBJ2-1, is KAGVTQTPRYLIKTRGQQVTLSCSPISGHRSVSWYQQTPGQGLQFLFEYFSETQRNKGNFPGRFSGRQFSNSRSEMNVSTLELGDSALYLCASSQNGGEQFFGPGTRLTVL.

This clonotype showed up many times. The chain links TRBV2 to TRBJ2-2; D might be TRBD2 (5 bases). Germline-derived CDR1 and CDR2 are SNHLY and FYNNEI. This CDR3 is built from 14 residues. V lost 0 bases to trimming and J lost 5 bases, with 7 bases between them. CDR3 in amino acids: CASSEARVTGELFF. The DNA for the CDR3 is TGTGCCAGCAGTGAAGCGCGGGTAACCGGGGAGCTGTTTTTT. Variable domain in full (rest from reference TRBV2 and TRBJ2-2): EPEVTQTPSHQVTQMGQEVILRCVPISNHLYFYWYRQILGQKVEFLVSFYNNEISEKSEIFDDQFSVERPDGSNFTLKIRSTKLEDSAMYFCASSEARVTGELFFGEGSRLTVL.

This clonotype was seen many times. The rearrangement joins TRBV12-3 or TRBV12-4 to TRBJ1-1; D uncertain. This CDR3 spans 12 amino acids. Trimming removed 5 bases from V and 10 bases from J, with 14 bases in between. The CDR3 DNA sequence: TGTGCCAGCAGTGACAACTCTCGCGTAGCTTTCTTT. Amino acids: CASSDNSRVAFF.

This clonotype was picked up many times. J is TRBJ1-2 and V is TRBV20-1; D not resolved. Trimming removed 3 bases at V and 8 bases at J, with 10 bases between. The CDR3 runs 11 residues. Germline assignment: CDR1 DFQATT and CDR2 SNEGSKA (reference sequence). DNA of the CDR3: TGCAGTGCTAGGGACCTAGGGGGCTACACCTTC. Its protein product is CSARDLGGYTF.

There are a few counts of this clonotype. The rearrangement uses TRBV6-5 and TRBJ2-1; D perhaps matches TRBD2 (6 bases). V lost 2 bases and J lost 6, with 14 bases in between. Germline V CDR1 and CDR2: MNHEY, SVGAGI. CDR3 length: 15 residues. CDR3 nucleotides: TGTGCCAGCAGTTACAGGAGGGGATATCCCAATGAGCAGTTCTTC. Its protein is CASSYRRGYPNEQFF.